Listed here are 3 T cell receptor beta chains from one sample, sequenced in a study of blood T cell repertoires in COVID-19. Clones were sequenced by immunoSEQ multiplex PCR, and TCRdb holds only the in-frame ones, with some missing. The sample lists a few hundred thousand clones; 80% to 90% were seen once. What was sequenced was PBMCs or T cells enriched from blood (not recorded which). Receptor source: a woman under 30 who had recovered from COVID-19.

The chain has TRBV28 and TRBJ2-1; a weak D match, TRBD1 (6 bases). The V and J ends lost 5 bases and 6 bases respectively, with 14 bases between them. This CDR3 is built from 14 residues. The germline gives CDR1 MDHEN, CDR2 SYDVKM. CDR3 region: CASSSLQGFNEQFF. CDR3 nucleotides: TGTGCCAGCAGTAGTCTACAGGGTTTCAATGAGCAGTTCTTC.

The chain carries TRBV2 and TRBJ1-6; TRBD1 matches at 9 bases. CDR3 length: 15 amino acids. Germline CDR1 reads SNHLY; CDR2 reads FYNNEI. After removal of 5 bases from V and 7 bases from J, the junction contained 6 bases not matched to a gene. The CDR3 nucleotides are TGTGCCAGCAGTTTACAGGGGGCGTTGAATTCACCCCTCCACTTT. Its protein is CASSLQGALNSPLHF.

The chain is built from TRBV5-1 and TRBJ1-1; maybe TRBD1 (6 bases). The CDR3 is 15 amino acids. Trimming removed 3 bases from V and 0 bases from J, with 12 bases in between. Per germline, CDR1 SGHRS and CDR2 YFSETQ. The CDR3 sequence: CASSSKQGLNTEAFF. The CDR3 bases are TGCGCCAGCAGCTCGAAGCAGGGGCTGAACACTGAAGCTTTCTTT.